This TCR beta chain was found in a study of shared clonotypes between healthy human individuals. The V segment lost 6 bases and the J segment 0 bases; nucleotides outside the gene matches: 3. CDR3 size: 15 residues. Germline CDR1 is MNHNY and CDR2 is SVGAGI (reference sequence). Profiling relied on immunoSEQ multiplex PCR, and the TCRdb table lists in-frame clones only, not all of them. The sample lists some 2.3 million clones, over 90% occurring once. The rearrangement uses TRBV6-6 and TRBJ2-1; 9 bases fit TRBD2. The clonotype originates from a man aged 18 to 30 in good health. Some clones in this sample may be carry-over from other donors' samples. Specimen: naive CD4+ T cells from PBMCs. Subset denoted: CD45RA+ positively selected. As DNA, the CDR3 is TGTGCCAGCAGACTAGCGGGTAACTCCTACAATGAGCAGTTCTTC. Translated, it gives CASRLAGNSYNEQFF.